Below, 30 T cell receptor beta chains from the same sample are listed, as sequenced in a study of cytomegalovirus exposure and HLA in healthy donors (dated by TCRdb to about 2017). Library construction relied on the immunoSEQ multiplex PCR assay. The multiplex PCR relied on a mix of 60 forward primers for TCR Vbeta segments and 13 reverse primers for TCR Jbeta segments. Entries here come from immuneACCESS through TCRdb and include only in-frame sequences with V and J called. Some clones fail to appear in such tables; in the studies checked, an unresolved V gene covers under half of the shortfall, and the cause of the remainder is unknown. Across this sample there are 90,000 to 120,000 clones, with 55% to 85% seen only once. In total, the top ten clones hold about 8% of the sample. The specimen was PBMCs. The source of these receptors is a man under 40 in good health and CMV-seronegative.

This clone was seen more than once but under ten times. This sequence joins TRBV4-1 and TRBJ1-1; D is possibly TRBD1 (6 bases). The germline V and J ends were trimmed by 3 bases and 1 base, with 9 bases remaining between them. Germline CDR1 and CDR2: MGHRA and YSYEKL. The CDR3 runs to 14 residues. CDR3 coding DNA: TGCGCCAGCAGCCAGCGGGGGCAGAACACTGAAGCTTTCTTT. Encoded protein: CASSQRGQNTEAFF.

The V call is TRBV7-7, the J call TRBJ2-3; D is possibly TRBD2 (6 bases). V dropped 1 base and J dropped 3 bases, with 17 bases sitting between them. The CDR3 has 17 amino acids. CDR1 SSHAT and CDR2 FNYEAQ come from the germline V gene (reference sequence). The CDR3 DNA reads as TGTGCCAGCAGCTTAGAGGCAGGAGGGAGTGGAACAGATACGCAGTATTTT. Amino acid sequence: CASSLEAGGSGTDTQYF.

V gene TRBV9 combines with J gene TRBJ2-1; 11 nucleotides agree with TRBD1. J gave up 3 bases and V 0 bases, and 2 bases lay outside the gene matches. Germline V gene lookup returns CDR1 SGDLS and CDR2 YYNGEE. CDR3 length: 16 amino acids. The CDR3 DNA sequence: TGTGCCAGCAGCGTAGGCGGGACAGGGGGCTACAATGAGCAGTTCTTC. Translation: CASSVGGTGGYNEQFF.

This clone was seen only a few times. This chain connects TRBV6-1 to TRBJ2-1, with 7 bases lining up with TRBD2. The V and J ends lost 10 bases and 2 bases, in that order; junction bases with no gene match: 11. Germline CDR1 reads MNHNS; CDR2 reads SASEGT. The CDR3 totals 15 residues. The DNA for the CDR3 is TGTGCCACTCGAGGGAGGGTCGCAACCTACAATGAGCAGTTCTTC. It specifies CATRGRVATYNEQFF.

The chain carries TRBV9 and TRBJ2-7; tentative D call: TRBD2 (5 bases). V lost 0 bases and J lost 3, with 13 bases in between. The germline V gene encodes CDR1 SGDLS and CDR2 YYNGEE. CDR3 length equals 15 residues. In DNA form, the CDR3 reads TGTGCCAGCAGCGTAGATCCGGGATCGGGCTACGAGCAGTACTTC. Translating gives CASSVDPGSGYEQYF.

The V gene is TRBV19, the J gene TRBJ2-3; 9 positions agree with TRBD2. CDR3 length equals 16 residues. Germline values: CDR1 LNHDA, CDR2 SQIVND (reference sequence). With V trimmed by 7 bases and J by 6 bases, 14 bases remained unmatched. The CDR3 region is CASTRGSGRRRDTQYF. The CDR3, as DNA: TGTGCCAGTACAAGGGGTAGCGGGAGAAGGCGGGATACGCAGTATTTT.

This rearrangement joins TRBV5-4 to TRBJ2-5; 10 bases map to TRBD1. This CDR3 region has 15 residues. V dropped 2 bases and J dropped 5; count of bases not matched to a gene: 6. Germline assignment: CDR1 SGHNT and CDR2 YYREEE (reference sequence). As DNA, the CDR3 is TGTGCCAGCAGCTTATCCGGGACAGGGGCGGAGACCCAGTACTTC. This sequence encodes CASSLSGTGAETQYF.

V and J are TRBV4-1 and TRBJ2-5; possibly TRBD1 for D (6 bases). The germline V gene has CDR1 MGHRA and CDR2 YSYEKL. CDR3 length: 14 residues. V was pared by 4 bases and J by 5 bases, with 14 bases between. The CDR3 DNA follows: TGCGCCAGCAGCCGTTCTTGGGGGCGCGAGACCCAGTACTTC. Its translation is CASSRSWGRETQYF.

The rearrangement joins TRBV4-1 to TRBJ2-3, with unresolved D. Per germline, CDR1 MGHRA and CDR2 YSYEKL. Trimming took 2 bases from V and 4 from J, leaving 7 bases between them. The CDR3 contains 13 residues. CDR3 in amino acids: CASSQPGSDTQYF. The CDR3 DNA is TGCGCCAGCAGCCAACCCGGGTCAGATACGCAGTATTTT.

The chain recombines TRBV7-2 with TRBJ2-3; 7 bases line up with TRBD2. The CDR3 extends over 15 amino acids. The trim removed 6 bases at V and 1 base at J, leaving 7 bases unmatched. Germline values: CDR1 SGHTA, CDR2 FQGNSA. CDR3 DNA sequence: TGTGCCAGCAGACGGGCACGGGGGGGCACAGATACGCAGTATTTT. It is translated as CASRRARGGTDTQYF.

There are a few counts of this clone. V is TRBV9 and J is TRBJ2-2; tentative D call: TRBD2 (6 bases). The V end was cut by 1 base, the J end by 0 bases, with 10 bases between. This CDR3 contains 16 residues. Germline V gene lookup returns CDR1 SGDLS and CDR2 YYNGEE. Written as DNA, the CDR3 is TGTGCCAGCAGCGTAAGTCCGGGGGCGAACACCGGGGAGCTGTTTTTT. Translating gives CASSVSPGANTGELFF.

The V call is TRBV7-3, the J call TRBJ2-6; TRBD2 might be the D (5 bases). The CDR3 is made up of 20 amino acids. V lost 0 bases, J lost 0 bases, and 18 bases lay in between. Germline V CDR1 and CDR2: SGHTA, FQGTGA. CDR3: CASSLTGLALGGSGANVLTF. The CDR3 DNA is TGTGCCAGCAGCTTAACCGGGCTAGCCCTCGGCGGCTCTGGGGCCAACGTCCTGACTTTC.

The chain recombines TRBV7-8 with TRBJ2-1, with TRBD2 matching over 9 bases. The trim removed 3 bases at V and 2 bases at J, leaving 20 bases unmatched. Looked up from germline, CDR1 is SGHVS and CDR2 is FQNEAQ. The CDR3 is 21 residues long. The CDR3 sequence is CASSFSIKTLAGEVPYNEQFF. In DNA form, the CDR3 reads TGTGCCAGCAGCTTCAGTATCAAGACCTTAGCGGGAGAAGTCCCCTACAATGAGCAGTTCTTC.

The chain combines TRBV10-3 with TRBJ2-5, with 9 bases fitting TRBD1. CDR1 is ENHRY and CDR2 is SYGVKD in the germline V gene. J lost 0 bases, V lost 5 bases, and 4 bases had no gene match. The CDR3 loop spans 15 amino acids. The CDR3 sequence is CAISYGQGYQETQYF. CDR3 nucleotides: TGTGCCATCAGTTACGGACAGGGGTACCAAGAGACCCAGTACTTC.

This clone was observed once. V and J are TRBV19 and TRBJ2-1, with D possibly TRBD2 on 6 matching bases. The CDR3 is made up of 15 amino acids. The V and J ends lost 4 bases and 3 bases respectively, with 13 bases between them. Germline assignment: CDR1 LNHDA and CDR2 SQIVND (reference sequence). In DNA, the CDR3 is TGTGCCAGTAGTAGCGGACTACCCCACTACAATGAGCAGTTCTTC. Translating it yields CASSSGLPHYNEQFF.

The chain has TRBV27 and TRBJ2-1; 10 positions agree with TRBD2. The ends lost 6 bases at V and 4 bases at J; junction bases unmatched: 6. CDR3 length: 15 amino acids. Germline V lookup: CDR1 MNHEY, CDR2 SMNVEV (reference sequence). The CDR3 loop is CASSPLAGEYNEQFF. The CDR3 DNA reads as TGTGCCAGCAGCCCCCTAGCGGGGGAATACAATGAGCAGTTCTTC.

CDR3 nucleotides: TGTGCCACCGTCAGGGGCCAAACCGAAACTGAAGCTTTCTTT. Its protein product is CATVRGQTETEAFF. This chain uses TRBV10-3 with TRBJ1-1; D is possibly TRBD1 (6 bases). The CDR3 has 14 residues. Trimming shortened V by 10 bases and J by 5 bases, and 20 bases separated the two germline ends. Looked up from germline, CDR1 is ENHRY and CDR2 is SYGVKD.

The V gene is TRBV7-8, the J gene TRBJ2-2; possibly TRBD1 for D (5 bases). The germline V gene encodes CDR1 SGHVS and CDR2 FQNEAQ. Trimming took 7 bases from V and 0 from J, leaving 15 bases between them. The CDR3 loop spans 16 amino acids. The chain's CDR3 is CASNLGPDSNTGELFF. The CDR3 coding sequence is TGTGCCAGCAACCTGGGGCCCGACTCGAACACCGGGGAGCTGTTTTTT.

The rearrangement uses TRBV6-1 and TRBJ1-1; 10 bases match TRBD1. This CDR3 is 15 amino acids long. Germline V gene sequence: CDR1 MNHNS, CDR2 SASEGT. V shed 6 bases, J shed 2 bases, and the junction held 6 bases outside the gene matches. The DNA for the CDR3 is TGTGCCAGCAGAGGACAGGGGGGGTTAAACACTGAAGCTTTCTTT. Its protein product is CASRGQGGLNTEAFF.

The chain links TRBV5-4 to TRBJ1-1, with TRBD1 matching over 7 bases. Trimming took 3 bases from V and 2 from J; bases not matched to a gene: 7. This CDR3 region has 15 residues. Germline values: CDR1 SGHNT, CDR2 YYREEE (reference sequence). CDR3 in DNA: TGTGCCAGCAGCTGGGCGACAGGGACAAACACTGAAGCTTTCTTT. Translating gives CASSWATGTNTEAFF. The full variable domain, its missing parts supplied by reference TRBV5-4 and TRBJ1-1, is ETGVTQSPTHLIKTRGQQVTLRCSSQSGHNTVSWYQQALGQGPQFIFQYYREEENGRGNFPPRFSGLQFPNYSSELNVNALELDDSALYLCASSWATGTNTEAFFGQGTRLTVV.

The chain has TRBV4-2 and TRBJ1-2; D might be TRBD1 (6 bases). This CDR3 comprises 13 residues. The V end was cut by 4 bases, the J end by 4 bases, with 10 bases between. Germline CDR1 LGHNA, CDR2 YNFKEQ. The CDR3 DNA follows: TGTGCCAGCAGCCCCGAGGGGGTCTATGGCTACACCTTC. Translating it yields CASSPEGVYGYTF.

Here the CDR3 DNA reads TGTGCCAGCAGAATTTCTGACGAGCAGTACTTC. Translated: CASRISDEQYF. The chain joins TRBV28 to TRBJ2-7; D not certain. V lost 6 bases and J 5 bases, leaving 8 bases between the germline ends. The CDR3 has 11 amino acids. CDR1 is MDHEN, CDR2 SYDVKM, per germline.

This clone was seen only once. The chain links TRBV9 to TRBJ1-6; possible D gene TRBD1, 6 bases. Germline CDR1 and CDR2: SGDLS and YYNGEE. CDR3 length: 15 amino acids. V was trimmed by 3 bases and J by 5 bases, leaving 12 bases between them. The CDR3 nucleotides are TGTGCCAGCAGCGCAGTACAGGGTGATAATTCACCCCTCCACTTT. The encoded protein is CASSAVQGDNSPLHF.

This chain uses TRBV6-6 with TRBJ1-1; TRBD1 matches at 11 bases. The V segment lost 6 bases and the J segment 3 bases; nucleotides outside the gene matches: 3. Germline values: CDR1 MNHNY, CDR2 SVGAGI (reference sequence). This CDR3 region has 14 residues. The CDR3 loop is CASRRTGGYTEAFF. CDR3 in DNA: TGTGCCAGCAGGCGGACAGGGGGCTACACTGAAGCTTTCTTT.

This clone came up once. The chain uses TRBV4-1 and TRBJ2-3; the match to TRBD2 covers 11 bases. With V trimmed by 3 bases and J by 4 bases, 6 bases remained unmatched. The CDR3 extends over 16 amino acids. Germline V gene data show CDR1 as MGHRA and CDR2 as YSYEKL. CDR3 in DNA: TGCGCCAGCAGCCACGTTACTAGCGGGAGTGCAGATACGCAGTATTTT. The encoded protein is CASSHVTSGSADTQYF.

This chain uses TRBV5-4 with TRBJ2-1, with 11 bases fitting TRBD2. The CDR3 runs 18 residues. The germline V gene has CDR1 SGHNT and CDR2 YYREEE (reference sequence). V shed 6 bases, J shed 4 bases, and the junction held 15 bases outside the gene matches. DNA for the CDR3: TGTGCCAGCATTGATTTTTGGACCGGGACTAGCGGTTACAATGAGCAGTTCTTC. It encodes CASIDFWTGTSGYNEQFF.

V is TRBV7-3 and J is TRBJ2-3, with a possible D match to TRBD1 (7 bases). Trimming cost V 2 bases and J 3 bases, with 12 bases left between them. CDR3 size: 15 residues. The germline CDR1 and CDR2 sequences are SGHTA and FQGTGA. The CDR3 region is CASSLGGGRTDTQYF. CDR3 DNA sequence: TGTGCCAGCAGCTTAGGAGGGGGCAGGACAGATACGCAGTATTTT.

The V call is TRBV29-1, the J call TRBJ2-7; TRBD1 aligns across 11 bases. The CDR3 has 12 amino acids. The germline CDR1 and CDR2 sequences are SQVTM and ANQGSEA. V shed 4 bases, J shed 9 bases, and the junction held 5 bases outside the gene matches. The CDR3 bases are TGCAGCGTTGTGCGGACAGGGGGCGTGCAGTACTTC. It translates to CSVVRTGGVQYF.

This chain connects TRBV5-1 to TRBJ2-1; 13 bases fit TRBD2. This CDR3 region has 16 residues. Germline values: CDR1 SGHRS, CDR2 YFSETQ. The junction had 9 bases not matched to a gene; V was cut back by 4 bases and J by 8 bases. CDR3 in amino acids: CASSLPTSGGADEQFF. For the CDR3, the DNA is TGCGCCAGCAGCCTTCCTACTAGCGGGGGGGCTGATGAGCAGTTCTTC.

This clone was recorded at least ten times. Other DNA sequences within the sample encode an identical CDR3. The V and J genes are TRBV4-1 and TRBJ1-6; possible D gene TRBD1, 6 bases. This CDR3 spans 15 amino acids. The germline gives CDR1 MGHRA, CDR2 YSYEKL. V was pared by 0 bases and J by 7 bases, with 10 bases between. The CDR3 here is CASSQDNRENSPLHF. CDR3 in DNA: TGCGCCAGCAGCCAAGACAACAGGGAGAATTCACCCCTCCACTTT.